The rows below give T cell receptor beta chains drawn from one sample of a study of T cell clones after liver transplantation. Sequenced by immunoSEQ multiplex PCR; TCRdb stores in-frame clones only, minus some. Among roughly 65,000 clones, approximately 92% were seen once, and the ten largest hold more than 0.85%. Source: CD4+ T cells from blood, taken approximately 26 months after liver transplant. These TCRs come from a human patient who received a liver transplant. Some T cells may have originated in the graft donor. Each CDR3 is given with its conserved first and last residue. Fields, in order: D gene, J gene, V gene, clone size, CDR3 DNA, CDR3 protein. A D gene is named only where the DNA matches it firmly. The size field is filled for only some rows; it gives once, few, many or a size class.

TRBD2 TRBJ2-1 TRBV7-3 NA TGTGCCAGCAGCTCCCTCGGGGGGGTAGTTGTGAATGAGCAGTTCTTC CASSSLGGVVVNEQFF
TRBD1 TRBJ2-5 TRBV11-3 NA TGTGCCAGCAGAGGCGGACAGGGGGTTGGGGGACAGTACTTC CASRGGQGVGGQYF
NA TRBJ2-5 TRBV14 NA TGTGCCAGCAGCCAAGCGGACAGCGGTCTGAGGGAGACCCAGTACTTC CASSQADSGLRETQYF
NA TRBJ2-3 TRBV20-1 NA TGCAGTGCTAAAGGGCCAGATACGCAGTATTTT CSAKGPDTQYF
TRBD1 TRBJ2-5 TRBV9 NA TGTGCCAGCAGCGAGGGGACACGGACAGGGCCTCGCGGGACCCAGTACTTC CASSEGTRTGPRGTQYF
TRBD2 TRBJ2-7 TRBV27 few TGTGCCAGCAGTTTTCAGGGACTAGCGGGAGGAAGGGGAGGTGAGCAGTACTTC CASSFQGLAGGRGGEQYF
TRBD2 TRBJ2-1 TRBV9 NA TGTGCCAGCAGCGTAGCTACCCGGGTACCGGGACTAGCGGGAGGCAACAATGAGCAGTTCTTC CASSVATRVPGLAGGNNEQFF
TRBD2 TRBJ2-5 TRBV27 NA TGTGCCAGCAATAGCGGGTCTGGGACCCAGTACTTC CASNSGSGTQYF
TRBD1 TRBJ2-5 TRBV28 NA TGTGCCAGCAGAGGTTGGGACAGGGGTCAAGAGACCCAGTACTTC CASRGWDRGQETQYF
NA TRBJ2-4 TRBV6-5 NA TGTGCCAGCAGTTATGGGGCAGGGAACAACATTCAGTACTTC CASSYGAGNNIQYF
NA TRBJ2-3 TRBV19 NA TGTGCCAGTAGTCCCCCTTTGGGACAACGCACAGATACGCAGTATTTT CASSPPLGQRTDTQYF
NA TRBJ1-2 TRBV6-1 NA TGTGCCAGCGAGGGATCTTATAACTATGGCTACACCTTC CASEGSYNYGYTF
NA TRBJ1-5 TRBV11-2 once TGTGCCAGCAGCTTACTCTCGGGATCCGATCAGCCCCAGCATTTT CASSLLSGSDQPQHF
NA TRBJ2-7 TRBV7-2 NA TGTGCCAGCAGCTTATTTCAGAGGTCCTACGAGCAGTACTTC CASSLFQRSYEQYF
NA TRBJ1-2 TRBV6-5 few TGTGCCAGCAGTTACTCCAGGGATTCTAACTATGGCTACACCTTC CASSYSRDSNYGYTF
NA TRBJ1-5 TRBV30 NA TGTGCCTGGAGTATAGGGGGTCTAAATCAGCCCCAGCATTTT CAWSIGGLNQPQHF